A selection of T cell receptor beta chains follows, all from one sample in a study of T cell changes during pregnancy in multiple sclerosis. Produced via immunoSEQ multiplex PCR; TCRdb's table is partial and in-frame only. The repertoire holds approximately 20,000 clones, with about 90% as singletons. The sample consisted of CD8+ T cells from peripheral blood mononuclear cells, taken after pregnancy. These receptors came from a female donor in good health, enrolled as a control in a pregnancy study. CDR3s include the opening cysteine and the closing phenylalanine or tryptophan. The order of the fields is clone size, J gene, D gene, V gene, CDR3 protein, CDR3 DNA. The D gene is left open where the match is weak. Only some rows state a clone size, as once, few, many or a class for expanded clones.

>-|TRBJ2-2|-|TRBV5-6
CASSPESAQAKLGGELFF
TGTGCCAGCAGCCCAGAGTCGGCACAGGCGAAGTTGGGCGGGGAGCTGTTTTTT
>-|TRBJ2-3|TRBD1|TRBV9
CASSARTGGKATDTQYF
TGTGCCAGCAGCGCAAGGACAGGGGGCAAGGCGACAGATACGCAGTATTTT
>-|TRBJ1-4|-|TRBV9
CASSVGLGEKLFF
TGTGCCAGCAGCGTAGGACTTGGTGAAAAACTGTTTTTT
>once|TRBJ2-2|-|TRBV5-1
CASSLARGGELFF
TGCGCCAGCAGCTTGGCCCGGGGCGGGGAGCTGTTTTTT
>-|TRBJ2-7|-|TRBV13
CASSSSLLGADYEQYF
TGTGCCAGCAGCTCCAGTTTGCTGGGGGCCGACTACGAGCAGTACTTC
>-|TRBJ2-7|-|TRBV2
CATQGGVTAYEQYF
TGTGCCACCCAGGGTGGAGTAACAGCTTACGAGCAGTACTTC
>-|TRBJ1-6|TRBD1|TRBV29-1
CSVGTGSYNSPLHF
TGCAGCGTTGGGACAGGTTCCTATAATTCACCCCTCCACTTT
>-|TRBJ2-7|-|TRBV27
CASSYTRGNYEQYF
TGTGCCAGCAGTTACACCAGGGGAAACTACGAGCAGTACTTC
>-|TRBJ1-5|TRBD1|TRBV19
CASTLGQGVNQPQHF
TGTGCCAGTACTCTGGGACAGGGGGTAAATCAGCCCCAGCATTTT
>-|TRBJ1-2|TRBD1|TRBV10-3
CAISEGDRGLDGYTF
TGTGCCATCAGTGAAGGGGACAGGGGGCTTGATGGCTACACCTTC
>-|TRBJ2-7|TRBD2|TRBV4-1
CASSLRGGDYEQYF
TGCGCCAGCAGCCTCCGGGGAGGGGATTACGAGCAGTACTTC
>once|TRBJ2-5|TRBD2|TRBV15
CATSRGLAGLQETQYF
TGTGCCACCAGCAGAGGACTAGCGGGGCTACAAGAGACCCAGTACTTC
>once|TRBJ1-2|-|TRBV27
CASSVRGGDGYTF
TGTGCCAGCAGTGTAAGGGGTGGCGATGGCTACACCTTC
>-|TRBJ1-2|TRBD1|TRBV19
CASTRRDRAGYTF
TGTGCCAGTACCCGCCGGGACAGGGCTGGCTACACCTTC
>-|TRBJ1-6|-|TRBV14
CASSFGTNSPLHF
TGTGCCAGCAGCTTCGGGACAAATTCACCCCTCCACTTT
>-|TRBJ1-1|TRBD1|TRBV18
CASSPSPQGWDTEAFF
TGTGCCAGCTCACCATCCCCACAGGGGTGGGACACTGAAGCTTTCTTT
>-|TRBJ1-2|-|TRBV19
CASEGASDGYTF
TGTGCCAGCGAGGGAGCCTCGGATGGCTACACCTTC
>-|TRBJ1-6|TRBD1|TRBV7-2
CASSPRQGLRNSPLHF
TGTGCCAGCAGCCCTAGACAGGGTCTGAGAAATTCACCCCTCCACTTT
>-|TRBJ1-2|-|TRBV9
CASSAGGQGSYGYTF
TGTGCCAGCAGCGCCGGGGGGCAGGGCTCATATGGCTACACCTTC
>-|TRBJ2-3|TRBD2|TRBV4-2
CASSPWTSGGTDTQYF
TGTGCCAGCAGCCCCTGGACTAGCGGGGGCACAGATACGCAGTATTTT
>-|TRBJ1-1|-|TRBV9
CASSVEAGILAEAFF
TGTGCCAGCAGCGTAGAGGCAGGGATTCTCGCTGAAGCTTTCTTT
>-|TRBJ2-1|-|TRBV10-3
CAISETTGRLEQFF
TGTGCCATCAGTGAGACGACAGGTCGTCTTGAGCAGTTCTTC
>-|TRBJ2-7|-|TRBV5-1
CASSLGDSLLYEQYF
TGCGCCAGCAGCTTGGGAGACAGCTTACTTTACGAGCAGTACTTC
>-|TRBJ1-2|-|TRBV5-6
CASSSGLLIYGYTF
TGTGCCAGCAGCAGTGGACTTTTGATCTATGGCTACACCTTC
>-|TRBJ2-1|TRBD2|TRBV4-3
CASSQEVVTSGLPNEQFF
TGCGCCAGCAGCCAAGAGGTTGTGACTAGCGGGTTGCCGAATGAGCAGTTCTTC
>-|TRBJ1-1|-|TRBV29-1
CSVEDRINEAFF
TGCAGCGTTGAAGACAGGATTAATGAAGCTTTCTTT
>-|TRBJ2-3|TRBD2|TRBV4-2
CASSQVASGGADTQYF
TGTGCCAGCAGCCAAGTGGCTAGCGGGGGTGCAGATACGCAGTATTTT
>-|TRBJ2-1|-|TRBV5-6
CASSLDGSYNEQFF
TGTGCCAGCAGCTTGGACGGCTCCTACAATGAGCAGTTCTTC
>-|TRBJ2-5|-|TRBV7-2
CASSFFAGGWETQYF
TGTGCCAGCAGCTTCTTCGCTGGGGGCTGGGAGACCCAGTACTTC
>-|TRBJ1-2|-|TRBV7-9
CASSLTRGSESGYTF
TGTGCCAGCAGCCTAACGAGAGGGAGCGAGAGTGGCTACACCTTC
>-|TRBJ1-3|TRBD1|TRBV19
CASSMGTGEGNTIYF
TGTGCCAGTAGTATGGGGACAGGGGAGGGGAACACCATATATTTT
>-|TRBJ1-1|-|TRBV29-1
CSVTLQNTEAFF
TGCAGCGTTACTCTGCAGAACACTGAAGCTTTCTTT
>-|TRBJ2-1|-|TRBV6-1
CATSVFSYNEQFF
TGTGCCACCTCGGTCTTCTCCTACAATGAGCAGTTCTTC
>-|TRBJ2-5|TRBD1|TRBV6-4
CASSATGGEETQYF
TGTGCCAGCAGTGCCACAGGGGGCGAGGAGACCCAGTACTTC
>-|TRBJ2-7|TRBD1|TRBV11-2
CASSPNRGTYEQYF
TGTGCCAGCAGCCCGAACAGGGGAACCTACGAGCAGTACTTC
>-|TRBJ1-2|-|TRBV7-9
CASSPKLRYGYTF
TGTGCCAGCAGCCCTAAGCTTCGGTATGGCTACACCTTC
>once|TRBJ1-6|-|TRBV6-5
CASTSGDWAGSPLHF
TGTGCCAGCACTTCGGGGGATTGGGCCGGCTCACCCCTCCACTTT
>-|TRBJ2-1|TRBD2|TRBV4-1
CASSQDIGSGVGKEQFF
TGCGCCAGCAGCCAAGATATCGGTAGCGGGGTTGGTAAGGAGCAGTTCTTC
>-|TRBJ1-6|-|TRBV19
CASSIGTWTVKVNSPLHF
TGTGCCAGTAGTATAGGAACCTGGACAGTAAAGGTGAATTCACCCCTCCACTTT
>-|TRBJ1-1|-|TRBV19
CASIDPGLNTEAFF
TGTGCCAGTATTGACCCGGGGTTGAACACTGAAGCTTTCTTT
>-|TRBJ1-4|-|TRBV30
CAWTTGTNEKLFF
TGTGCCTGGACTACAGGGACTAATGAAAAACTGTTTTTT
>-|TRBJ2-6|TRBD2|TRBV5-4
CASSPGGSSGANVLTF
TGTGCCAGCAGCCCCGGGGGGTCCTCTGGGGCCAACGTCCTGACTTTC
>-|TRBJ2-3|-|TRBV6-1
CASTLVHRGTDTQYF
TGTGCCAGCACACTTGTACATCGGGGCACAGATACGCAGTATTTT
>once|TRBJ2-2|-|TRBV4-3
CASSQDRAPGELFF
TGCGCCAGCAGCCAAGATCGAGCCCCCGGGGAGCTGTTTTTT
>medium-sized|TRBJ1-4|-|TRBV5-4
CAFQGLNEKLFF
TGTGCCTTCCAGGGCCTTAATGAAAAACTGTTTTTT
>-|TRBJ1-2|-|TRBV10-3
CAISESGAGMEGYTF
TGTGCCATCAGTGAGTCCGGAGCGGGGATGGAGGGCTACACCTTC
>-|TRBJ2-7|-|TRBV4-3
CASSQRSLGAEQYF
TGCGCCAGCAGCCAGAGATCGTTAGGGGCCGAGCAGTACTTC
>-|TRBJ2-1|-|TRBV7-9
CASSLVGAYNEQFF
TGTGCCAGCAGCTTAGTAGGGGCCTACAATGAGCAGTTCTTC
>-|TRBJ1-1|TRBD1|TRBV4-1
CASSLQGITNTEAFF
TGCGCCAGCAGCCTACAGGGGATAACGAACACTGAAGCTTTCTTT
>few|TRBJ2-3|TRBD2|TRBV6-4
CASSDTGTSGTDTQYF
TGTGCCAGCAGTGACACCGGGACTAGCGGGACAGATACGCAGTATTTT
>-|TRBJ2-7|-|TRBV7-2
CASSPPGGLSYEQYF
TGTGCCAGCAGCCCCCCCGGGGGGCTCTCCTACGAGCAGTACTTC
>-|TRBJ2-2|TRBD1|TRBV9
CASSVGDRAGLGTGELFF
TGTGCCAGCAGCGTAGGAGACAGGGCCGGACTGGGGACCGGGGAGCTGTTTTTT
>-|TRBJ1-5|-|TRBV7-8
CASSLEAGEGQPQHF
TGTGCCAGCAGCTTAGAAGCAGGGGAGGGTCAGCCCCAGCATTTT
>-|TRBJ2-7|-|TRBV5-1
CASSLDAVGPYEQYF
TGCGCCAGCAGCTTGGACGCGGTGGGGCCCTACGAGCAGTACTTC
>-|TRBJ2-1|-|TRBV11-3
CASRDSRNEQFF
TGTGCCAGCAGGGACAGCCGCAATGAGCAGTTCTTC
>-|TRBJ2-1|TRBD2|TRBV9
CASSLSGGAYDEQFF
TGTGCCAGCAGCTTAAGCGGGGGGGCCTATGATGAGCAGTTCTTC
>-|TRBJ1-3|-|TRBV4-3
CASSQDRGGNTIYF
TGCGCCAGCAGCCAAGACAGAGGAGGAAACACCATATATTTT
>few|TRBJ2-3|TRBD1|TRBV14
CASSLRTGGSTDTQYF
TGTGCCAGCAGCCTGCGGACAGGGGGTAGTACAGATACGCAGTATTTT
>-|TRBJ1-1|-|TRBV19
CASSMGQGNTEAFF
TGTGCCAGTAGTATGGGCCAGGGGAACACTGAAGCTTTCTTT